The rows below give T cell receptor beta chains drawn from one sample of a study of T cell responses to AZD1222 COVID-19 vaccine. The method was immunoSEQ multiplex PCR; TCRdb's version includes in-frame clones alone and lacks a portion of them. The sample consists of under 70,000 clones, about 85% of them appearing once. The input for sequencing was peripheral blood, taken on day 0 of AZD1222 vaccination. These receptors were taken from an adult in good health. Both conserved end residues are part of each CDR3. Fields, in order: clone size, J gene, V gene, D gene, CDR3 DNA, CDR3 protein. D genes are given only for firm matches. Clone size is not always given. Where it is, it says once, few, many or a class for expanded clones.

>NA|TRBJ2-6|TRBV7-9|NA
TGTGCCAGCAGCCATGGGTCAGGGACTGGGGCCAACGTCCTGACTTTC
CASSHGSGTGANVLTF
>few|TRBJ2-3|TRBV7-9|NA
TGTGCCAGCAGCTTAGCGAGGGCGAGCACAGATACGCAGTATTTT
CASSLARASTDTQYF
>NA|TRBJ2-3|TRBV30|NA
TGTGCCTTCCGGACTGCCCCTAGCACAGATACGCAGTATTTT
CAFRTAPSTDTQYF
>NA|TRBJ2-2|TRBV5-6|TRBD2
TGTGCCAGCAGCTCGGGACTAGCGGGGTTCGGCGGGGAGCTGTTTTTT
CASSSGLAGFGGELFF
>few|TRBJ1-1|TRBV4-3|NA
TGCGCCAGCAGCCCCGGGAGGGGCCCTGAAGCTTTCTTT
CASSPGRGPEAFF
>NA|TRBJ1-5|TRBV2|NA
TGTGCCAGCAGAGAGCTCCGGAGCAATCAGCCCCAGCATTTT
CASRELRSNQPQHF
>few|TRBJ1-1|TRBV18|NA
TGTGCCACCCATACTGGGAACACTGAAGCTTTCTTT
CATHTGNTEAFF
>NA|TRBJ2-1|TRBV19|TRBD2
TGTGCCAGTAGTATGACTAGCGGGGGGTCATTCAATGAGCAGTTCTTC
CASSMTSGGSFNEQFF
>NA|TRBJ1-5|TRBV5-4|TRBD1
TGTGCCAGCAGCGCGGGGACAGAGGTTCAGCCCCAGCATTTT
CASSAGTEVQPQHF
>NA|TRBJ1-2|TRBV10-3|NA
TGTGCCATCAGTGACCCTCTTGCCGGGACTAACTATGGCTACACCTTC
CAISDPLAGTNYGYTF
>few|TRBJ1-4|TRBV27|NA
TGTGCCAGCACGGCCCTTCAGGGGAGTAATGAAAAACTGTTTTTT
CASTALQGSNEKLFF
>NA|TRBJ2-7|TRBV19|TRBD2
TGTGCCAGTAGTCCGCGGGAGCTCTACGAGCAGTACTTC
CASSPRELYEQYF
>NA|TRBJ2-3|TRBV4-3|NA
TGCGCCAGCAGCCAAGAGGTCGGACTTCGCACAGATACGCAGTATTTT
CASSQEVGLRTDTQYF
>NA|TRBJ2-7|TRBV28|TRBD1
TGTGCCAGCAGTCCCCAGCGGACAGGGGGCTACGAGCAGTACTTC
CASSPQRTGGYEQYF
>NA|TRBJ1-3|TRBV27|TRBD1
TGTGCCAGCAGTTTTAGGACAGGGTCTGGAAACACCATATATTTT
CASSFRTGSGNTIYF
>NA|TRBJ1-1|TRBV12-3/TRBV12-4|NA
TGTGCCAGCAGTTTAGGTATGAACACTGAAGCTTTCTTT
CASSLGMNTEAFF
>NA|TRBJ1-2|TRBV2|NA
TGTGCCAGCAGTGCTCCCCTCAGGTCCGCTGGAGGCTACACCTTC
CASSAPLRSAGGYTF
>NA|TRBJ2-7|TRBV27|NA
TGTGCCAGCAGTTTAGGGGGTGTGGAGCAGTACTTC
CASSLGGVEQYF
>once|TRBJ1-2|TRBV9|TRBD1
TGTGCCAGCAGCGATCAGACAGGGCAATGGAATGGCTACACCTTC
CASSDQTGQWNGYTF
>once|TRBJ1-1|TRBV18|NA
TGTGCCAGCTCACCCGGTTCGAACACTGAAGCTTTCTTT
CASSPGSNTEAFF
>NA|TRBJ2-6|TRBV6-5|NA
TGTGCCAGCAGAAGACAGACTGGGGCCAACGTCCTGACTTTC
CASRRQTGANVLTF
>NA|TRBJ1-5|TRBV9|TRBD1
TGTGCCAGCAGCGTAGGGGACAGCGGGGCTCAGCCCCAGCATTTT
CASSVGDSGAQPQHF
>NA|TRBJ2-2|TRBV18|NA
TGTGCCAGCTCACCACCGGCCTCCCCCGGGGAGCTGTTTTTT
CASSPPASPGELFF
>NA|TRBJ2-7|TRBV30|NA
TGTGCCTGGAGTTTCACGTATAGCGCGCCCTACGAGCAGTACTTC
CAWSFTYSAPYEQYF
>NA|TRBJ2-7|TRBV7-2|NA
TGTGCCAGCAGCTTTGTGGGCTTGTACGAGCAGTACTTC
CASSFVGLYEQYF
>NA|TRBJ1-5|TRBV18|NA
TGTGCCAGCTCAGCCGGACGGACCAGCAATCAGCCCCAGCATTTT
CASSAGRTSNQPQHF
>NA|TRBJ1-5|TRBV18|NA
TGTGCCAGCTCACCTACGGGGCCCGGCAATCAGCCCCAGCATTTT
CASSPTGPGNQPQHF
>NA|TRBJ1-3|TRBV7-9|NA
TGTGCCAGCACCGACAGGAGCTTCTCTGGAAACACCATATATTTT
CASTDRSFSGNTIYF
>NA|TRBJ2-6|TRBV24-1|TRBD1
TGTGCCACCAGCACGACAGGGGGCCTTCCTGGGGCCAACGTCCTGACTTTC
CATSTTGGLPGANVLTF
>NA|TRBJ1-2|TRBV20-1|NA
TGCAGTCCCGTGGGGACGGGCGGCTACACCTTC
CSPVGTGGYTF
>NA|TRBJ2-5|TRBV7-2|NA
TGTGCCAGCAGCTTATCCCCCGGGACACAAGAGACCCAGTACTTC
CASSLSPGTQETQYF
>NA|TRBJ2-1|TRBV4-2|TRBD2
TGTGCCAGCAGCCTAGGACTAGCACGCAATGAGCAGTTCTTC
CASSLGLARNEQFF
>NA|TRBJ2-5|TRBV6-2/TRBV6-3|TRBD2
TGTGCCAGCAGTTTGCTAGCGGGAGAGGTGACCCAGTACTTC
CASSLLAGEVTQYF
>NA|TRBJ2-1|TRBV11-2|NA
TGTGCCAGCAGCGCCGGAAACCTCAGGGGCTCTTGGAACAATGAGCAGTTCTTC
CASSAGNLRGSWNNEQFF
>NA|TRBJ1-1|TRBV5-5|NA
TGTGCCAGCAGCTTTCAAGGCTTAGGTGTGACTGAAGCTTTCTTT
CASSFQGLGVTEAFF
>NA|TRBJ2-2|TRBV19|NA
TGTGCCAGTACCAACTTGGGGGAGCTGTTTTTT
CASTNLGELFF
>NA|TRBJ1-1|TRBV28|TRBD1
TGTGCCAGCAGTACGAAAGGACAGGGGAACACTGAAGCTTTCTTT
CASSTKGQGNTEAFF
>NA|TRBJ2-5|TRBV4-2|NA
TGTGCCAGCAGCCAAGAGAGGGGCGGTGAAGAGACCCAGTACTTC
CASSQERGGEETQYF
>NA|TRBJ2-1|TRBV19|TRBD2
TGTGCCAGTAGTATAATGACTAGCGGTTACAATGAGCAGTTCTTC
CASSIMTSGYNEQFF
>few|TRBJ1-6|TRBV27|TRBD1
TGTGCCAGCGGACCTAGACAGGGGGGTTCACCCCTCCACTTT
CASGPRQGGSPLHF
>NA|TRBJ2-6|TRBV19|NA
TGTGCCAGTAGTCCGTACTCTGGGGCCAACGTCCTGACTTTC
CASSPYSGANVLTF
>NA|TRBJ2-3|TRBV10-3|TRBD2
TGTGCCATCAGTGAGTCGGGAGGGGACACAGATACGCAGTATTTT
CAISESGGDTDTQYF
>NA|TRBJ2-7|TRBV9|NA
TGTGCCAGCAGCGTAGATCCAGAACCCTACGAGCAGTACTTC
CASSVDPEPYEQYF
>NA|TRBJ2-4|TRBV11-2|NA
TGTGCCAGCAGCTCTCGCCTAGCCAAAAACATTCAGTACTTC
CASSSRLAKNIQYF
>NA|TRBJ1-4|TRBV9|NA
TGTGCCAGCAGCATGAAAATTGAGGGAACTAATGAAAAACTGTTTTTT
CASSMKIEGTNEKLFF
>once|TRBJ1-2|TRBV15|NA
TGTGCCACCAGCGGGGAATTGGGCAAGGGGTATGGCTACACCTTC
CATSGELGKGYGYTF
>NA|TRBJ2-5|TRBV3-1/TRBV3-2|TRBD2
TGTGCCAGCAGCCAAGATCCACTAGCGTGCCAAGAGACCCAGTACTTC
CASSQDPLACQETQYF
>NA|TRBJ2-5|TRBV5-4|TRBD2
TGTGCCAGCAGCCGGACTAGCGGGAGGGCCGTCCAAGAGACCCAGTACTTC
CASSRTSGRAVQETQYF